This is a list of T cell receptor beta chains from one sample in a study of blood T cell repertoires in COVID-19. Measured with immunoSEQ multiplex PCR; TCRdb has only the in-frame clones, and not every one. The repertoire holds about 350,000 clones, with roughly 87% as singletons. Sequencing used peripheral blood. The receptors shown here come from a woman aged 60 to 75 with COVID-19, enrolled during active disease. The CDR3 runs from the conserved cysteine through the conserved F or W. Each record gives: clone size, V gene, D gene, J gene, CDR3 protein, CDR3 DNA. D genes are given only for firm matches. Clone size is given for some rows only: seen once, a few or many times, or a class if the clone is expanded.

-	TRBV3-1/TRBV3-2	TRBD2	TRBJ2-2	CASSSRTSGGFYTGELFF	TGTGCCAGCAGCTCTCGGACTAGCGGGGGGTTTTACACCGGGGAGCTGTTTTTT
-	TRBV27	TRBD1	TRBJ2-7	CASSTTGTGGNYEQYF	TGTGCCAGCAGTACCACCGGGACAGGGGGTAACTACGAGCAGTACTTC
-	TRBV2	-	TRBJ1-2	CASSRGGSGYTF	TGTGCCAGCAGTCGTGGGGGGTCTGGCTACACCTTC
-	TRBV27	-	TRBJ2-1	CASSPFGGGPGSEQFF	TGTGCCAGCAGTCCCTTTGGGGGGGGGCCGGGTAGTGAGCAGTTCTTC
-	TRBV11-3	-	TRBJ1-1	CASSLDRNTEAFF	TGTGCCAGCAGCTTAGACAGGAACACTGAAGCTTTCTTT
once	TRBV5-5	TRBD1	TRBJ2-3	CASSRQGVADTQYF	TGTGCCAGCAGCAGACAGGGAGTAGCAGATACGCAGTATTTT
-	TRBV27	TRBD1	TRBJ1-1	CASSWDRAGTEAFF	TGTGCCAGCAGTTGGGACAGGGCCGGCACTGAAGCTTTCTTT
-	TRBV7-6	TRBD2	TRBJ2-3	CASSSGLAGGPDTQYF	TGTGCCAGCAGCTCGGGACTAGCGGGGGGGCCAGATACGCAGTATTTT
-	TRBV7-9	-	TRBJ1-5	CASSFSGSNQPQHF	TGTGCCAGCAGCTTTAGCGGTAGCAATCAGCCCCAGCATTTT
-	TRBV10-1	TRBD2	TRBJ2-2	CASSASGGTGELFF	TGCGCCAGCAGTGCCAGCGGGGGAACCGGGGAGCTGTTTTTT
-	TRBV12-3/TRBV12-4	-	TRBJ1-4	CASSLKSGTLFF	TGTGCCAGCAGTTTAAAGTCAGGAACGCTGTTTTTT
-	TRBV19	-	TRBJ1-5	CASSIEGGERFNQPQHF	TGTGCCAGTAGTATAGAGGGGGGGGAGCGATTCAATCAGCCCCAGCATTTT
many	TRBV3-1/TRBV3-2	TRBD1	TRBJ1-2	CASSQEGGTGEEDYGYTF	TGTGCCAGCAGCCAAGAGGGGGGGACAGGGGAGGAAGACTATGGCTACACCTTC
-	TRBV11-2	TRBD2	TRBJ2-5	CASSKSLAGYETQYF	TGTGCCAGCAGCAAGTCTCTAGCGGGGTACGAGACCCAGTACTTC
-	TRBV19	TRBD1	TRBJ1-1	CASSIVGTGATEAFF	TGTGCCAGTAGTATAGTTGGGACAGGGGCGACTGAAGCTTTCTTT
-	TRBV9	-	TRBJ1-1	CASSVRGRTEAFF	TGTGCCAGCAGCGTCCGGGGGAGGACTGAAGCTTTCTTT
-	TRBV6-6	TRBD1	TRBJ1-5	CASTNPGQGGQPQHF	TGTGCCAGCACAAACCCGGGACAGGGGGGGCAGCCCCAGCATTTT
once	TRBV29-1	TRBD1	TRBJ1-3	CSVAGGGNTIYF	TGCAGCGTTGCAGGGGGCGGAAACACCATATATTTT
-	TRBV2	TRBD1	TRBJ1-2	CASSVQGQLTMGYTF	TGTGCCAGCAGTGTCCAGGGACAGTTAACTATGGGCTACACCTTC